This T cell receptor beta chain was sequenced during a study of cytomegalovirus exposure and HLA in healthy donors. PCR primers comprised 60 Vbeta and 13 Jbeta primers. Produced via immunoSEQ multiplex PCR; TCRdb's table is partial and in-frame only. The sample records 95,000 to 150,000 clones, roughly 80% being singletons. The length of the CDR3 is 16 residues. V dropped 0 bases and J dropped 6; count of bases not matched to a gene: 6. Germline V gives CDR1 SGDLS, CDR2 YYNGEE. The chain uses TRBV9 and TRBJ2-3, with TRBD1 matching over 11 bases. Sequencing was done on a sample of PBMCs. The TCR originated in a man between 18 and 35 years old in good health and CMV-seropositive. CDR3 DNA sequence: TGTGCCAGCAGCGTAGTCTCAGGACAGGGGGCTGATACGCAGTATTTT. It codes for CASSVVSGQGADTQYF.